One sample yielded the 18 T cell receptor beta chains listed below, sequenced in a study of T cell responses to AZD1222 COVID-19 vaccine. Measured with immunoSEQ multiplex PCR; TCRdb has only the in-frame clones, and not every one. The sample consists of some 150,000 clones, 85% to 95% of them appearing once. Sequencing used peripheral blood, obtained on day 0 of AZD1222 vaccination. These receptors originate from an adult in good health.

This chain uses TRBV2 with TRBJ1-4; the D is unclear. This CDR3 comprises 15 residues. The germline V gene encodes CDR1 SNHLY and CDR2 FYNNEI. Deletions cut 5 bases from V and 8 bases from J, with 18 bases between. CDR3 protein: CASSLRPGVGEKLFF. The CDR3 DNA is TGTGCCAGCAGTTTGAGACCCGGCGTCGGGGAAAAACTGTTTTTT.

The CDR3, as DNA: TGCGCCAGCAGCTTGGATGGGGGCAGGCTTCAGCCCCAGCATTTT. Translated, it gives CASSLDGGRLQPQHF. This chain connects TRBV5-1 to TRBJ1-5, with a weak D call TRBD1 (6 bases). V was shortened by 0 bases and J by 6 bases, with 13 bases between the two germline ends. The CDR3 loop spans 15 amino acids. Germline CDR1 is SGHRS and CDR2 is YFSETQ. The full variable domain, rest sourced from reference TRBV5-1 and TRBJ1-5, is KAGVTQTPRYLIKTRGQQVTLSCSPISGHRSVSWYQQTPGQGLQFLFEYFSETQRNKGNFPGRFSGRQFSNSRSEMNVSTLELGDSALYLCASSLDGGRLQPQHFGDGTRLSIL.

This sequence joins TRBV5-1 and TRBJ2-3; tentatively, D is TRBD1 (6 bases). The length of the CDR3 is 14 residues. V was shortened by 6 bases and J by 1 base, with 12 bases between the two germline ends. Germline CDR1 SGHRS, CDR2 YFSETQ. CDR3 in DNA: TGCGCCAGCAACAGGGAAGGGGGCACAGATACGCAGTATTTT. Its protein product is CASNREGGTDTQYF.

The chain is built from TRBV24-1 and TRBJ2-3; D may be TRBD1 (5 bases). Per the germline V gene, CDR1 is KGHDR and CDR2 is SFDVKD. There are 15 residues in the CDR3. The germline V and J ends were trimmed by 8 bases and 2 bases, with 16 bases remaining between them. CDR3 nucleotide sequence: TGTGCCACCAATAGACAGCAGCATTACACAGATACGCAGTATTTT. It is translated as CATNRQQHYTDTQYF.

The V gene is TRBV12-3 or TRBV12-4, the J gene TRBJ1-2; maybe TRBD1 (6 bases). The CDR3 sequence is 13 residues long. The V end was cut by 6 bases, the J end by 5 bases, with 13 bases between. The DNA of the CDR3 is TGTGCCAGCAGCAGGGGCGGGGGGTATGGCTACACCTTC. Translation gives CASSRGGGYGYTF.

Written as DNA, the CDR3 is TGCGCCAGCAGCTTGAACCCGGCGAACACTGAAGCTTTCTTT. Its protein is CASSLNPANTEAFF. V usage is TRBV5-1 and J usage is TRBJ1-1, with no clear D. Germline assignment: CDR1 SGHRS and CDR2 YFSETQ. The CDR3 is made up of 14 amino acids. V lost 1 base, J lost 1 base, and 8 bases lay in between.

V is TRBV29-1 and J is TRBJ2-7, with 7 positions matching TRBD2. J lost 1 base, V lost 7 bases, and 10 bases had no gene match. CDR1 and CDR2 (germline): SQVTM, ANQGSEA. The CDR3 has 14 residues. The CDR3: CSALRGGGSYEQYF. The CDR3, as DNA: TGCAGCGCCCTCCGTGGGGGGGGTTCCTACGAGCAGTACTTC.

The genes are TRBV7-9 and TRBJ2-2; TRBD1 might be the D (6 bases). Per the germline V gene, CDR1 is SEHNR and CDR2 is FQNEAQ (reference sequence). CDR3 size: 14 residues. Between the trimmed V and J ends, which lost 5 bases and 4 bases, there was a span of 11 bases. The CDR3 nucleotides read TGTGCCAGCAGCCCCCGACAGGCCACCGGGGAGCTGTTTTTT. This encodes CASSPRQATGELFF.

This rearrangement joins TRBV27 to TRBJ1-3, with D unclear. V lost 6 bases to trimming and J lost 2 bases, with 11 bases between them. This CDR3 comprises 14 residues. Germline V gene data show CDR1 as MNHEY and CDR2 as SMNVEV (reference sequence). In DNA form, the CDR3 reads TGTGCCAGCAGAGGAGGTTACGCTGGAAACACCATATATTTT. This codes for CASRGGYAGNTIYF.

This chain connects TRBV6-1 to TRBJ2-2, with 10 bases matching TRBD2. The trim removed 0 bases at V and 11 bases at J, leaving 6 bases unmatched. Looked up from germline, CDR1 is MNHNS and CDR2 is SASEGT. The CDR3 covers 15 residues. In DNA form, the CDR3 reads TGTGCCAGCAGTGAAGCGGGACTAGCGTTCGGAGAGCTGTTTTTT. It yields the protein CASSEAGLAFGELFF.

The V gene is TRBV10-1, the J gene TRBJ2-2, with 7 positions matching TRBD2. CDR3 length: 15 residues. J was trimmed by 0 bases and V by 2 bases; bases with no gene match: 0. Germline V gene sequence: CDR1 WNHNN, CDR2 SYGVQD (reference sequence). The CDR3 protein is CASSEGGANTGELFF. Written as DNA, the CDR3 is TGCGCCAGCAGTGAGGGGGGGGCGAACACCGGGGAGCTGTTTTTT.

The chain recombines TRBV6-5 with TRBJ1-3; D is unresolved. Trimming removed 0 bases at V and 0 bases at J, with 6 bases between. The CDR3 has 15 amino acids. Germline assignment: CDR1 MNHEY and CDR2 SVGAGI. The CDR3 region has the DNA TGTGCCAGCAGTTACTCCCCCAACTCTGGAAACACCATATATTTT. Protein: CASSYSPNSGNTIYF.

This chain links TRBV10-3 with TRBJ1-1; no definite D call. CDR1 is ENHRY and CDR2 is SYGVKD in the germline V gene. The V and J ends lost 8 bases and 1 base respectively, with 14 bases between them. The CDR3 sequence is 14 residues long. DNA for the CDR3: TGTGCCATCCGTTCCTCCGAAGGGAACACTGAAGCTTTCTTT. Translation: CAIRSSEGNTEAFF.

The J gene is TRBJ1-6, the V gene TRBV4-1, with D perhaps TRBD1 (6 bases). Trimming left V 1 base short and J 5 bases short, with 6 bases between. Germline values: CDR1 MGHRA, CDR2 YSYEKL. The CDR3 totals 14 residues. The CDR3 spells CASSQGQDNSPLHF. CDR3 coding DNA: TGCGCCAGCAGCCAAGGACAGGATAATTCACCCCTCCACTTT.

This CDR3 reads CASSWDSTDTQYF. As DNA, the CDR3 is TGCGCCAGCAGCTGGGACAGCACAGATACGCAGTATTTT. V and J are TRBV5-1 and TRBJ2-3, with D perhaps assigned TRBD1 or TRBD2 (5 bases each). The CDR3 consists of 13 residues. Looked up from germline, CDR1 is SGHRS and CDR2 is YFSETQ. Between the trimmed V and J ends, which lost 3 bases and 0 bases, there was a span of 5 bases.

In this sample, this clone turned up a few times. The rearrangement uses TRBV11-3 and TRBJ1-2; tentative D call: TRBD1 (6 bases). The CDR3 is made up of 17 amino acids. Germline V CDR1 and CDR2: SGHNT, YENEEA. V lost 5 bases, J lost 3 bases, and 22 bases lay in between. CDR3 sequence: CASSPRRGAGLHYGYTF. Here the CDR3 DNA reads TGTGCCAGCAGCCCTCGTAGGGGGGCGGGACTGCACTATGGCTACACCTTC.

This chain joins TRBV6-5 and TRBJ1-5; 10 bases fit TRBD1. The CDR3 length is 14 residues. The V gene's germline CDR1 is MNHEY and CDR2 SVGAGI. V lost 6 bases, J lost 6 bases, and 5 bases stayed unmatched. The CDR3 region is CASRGTGVGQPQHF. The CDR3 coding sequence is TGTGCCAGCAGGGGGACAGGGGTTGGTCAGCCCCAGCATTTT.

This clone was observed once. The V gene is TRBV13, the J gene TRBJ1-4; D possibly corresponds to TRBD1 (5 bases). The V gene's germline CDR1 is PRHDT and CDR2 FYEKMQ (reference sequence). The CDR3 runs to 18 residues. V lost 4 bases and J lost 7, with 25 bases in between. CDR3 region: CASSSLPGTLRGAEKLFF. CDR3 bases: TGTGCCAGCAGCTCCCTCCCGGGGACGTTAAGGGGAGCTGAAAAACTGTTTTTT. The entire variable domain, with the rest obtained from reference TRBV13 and TRBJ1-4, is as follows: AAGVIQSPRHLIKEKRETATLKCYPIPRHDTVYWYQQGPGQDPQFLISFYEKMQSDKGSIPDRFSAQQFSDYHSELNMSSLELGDSALYFCASSSLPGTLRGAEKLFFGSGTQLSVL.